This T cell receptor (beta chain) was captured in a study of cytomegalovirus exposure and HLA in healthy donors (dated 2017 in TCRdb). In terms of the full investigation: According to an earlier analysis of 550 to 750 of the donors, about 180 million T cells yielded roughly 100 million unique TCR beta sequences and about 300 Gb of sequence data. A later analysis re-examined previously published TCR beta repertoires from more than 600 donors and added high-resolution HLA genotyping to investigate patterns of TCR occurrence. Along with the roughly 670-subject first cohort, a separate validation cohort of over a hundred different subjects was used. All discovery cohort repertoires had been generated on a single sequencing platform. The study profiled the T cell repertoires of hundreds of subjects by immunosequencing and related them to cytomegalovirus serostatus. The study aimed to test whether signatures of past pathogen exposure could be identified by cataloging public T cell receptors. Donor age, sex, ethnicity and CMV serostatus were collected together with the repertoire data. Roughly 5 DR-DQ haplotypes were handled as single units for association and clustering because linkage in the cohort was strong. To decide whether each TCR beta V gene segment behaved as functional or pseudogenic, an earlier analysis of approximately 600 of the donors relied on high-throughput TCR beta sequencing. On average, roughly 250,000 unique TCR beta nucleotide sequences were sequenced per donor among some 420 genotyped donors of the cohort, with 15% to 20% of those sequences being non-productive. Typing coverage differed by locus: A, B, C, DRB1 and DQB1 were typed in roughly 629-630 donors, DQA1 in approximately 520, DPA1 in approximately 610, and DPB1 in around 490. A later genetic analysis used genome-wide SNP genotypes for about 60% of the roughly 700 donors, treating that subset as a discovery cohort. HLA typing covered class I and class II loci at four-digit resolution. The study combined high-throughput TCR immunosequencing, statistical association of individual TCRs with disease status, and machine learning to predict cytomegalovirus infection status. Of the roughly 420 genotyped donors, 75% to 85% were placed in the genetic ancestry cluster associated with self-reported Caucasian donors. The later analysis used no new phenotypic data to find candidate immune exposures, relying instead on TCR beta sequences and their occurrence across donors. An early release covering roughly 640 HLA-typed donors comprised roughly 300 gigabases of sequencing data and around 80 million unique TCR sequences.

The cohort consisted of 666 healthy bone marrow donors. At the time of sampling, every cohort member was nominally healthy, though immune exposures that went unrecorded were likely present. The donor was CMV seronegative and belonged to the group of 352 seronegative cohort members. Every donor gave a peripheral blood sample, and the peripheral blood mononuclear cells from that sample were used for TCR beta sequencing. Genomic DNA extraction from the blood cell samples was performed with the Qiagen DNeasy Blood Extraction Kit. Libraries were built with the immunoSEQ multiplex PCR assay. For the multiplex PCR, a mixture combining 60 forward primers for TCR Vbeta segments and 13 reverse primers for TCR Jbeta segments was used. The CDR3 region of rearranged TCR beta genes was amplified from genomic DNA by a multiplex PCR assay. The amplified TCR beta libraries were sequenced on the Illumina HiSeq System as 87-base-pair reads. The original methods were these. A later analysis counted about 76 million unique TCR beta chains across the roughly 700 repertoires, and roughly 10 million of these chains were shared by at least two donors. A nearest-neighbor algorithm error-corrected the raw reads and collapsed the reads into unique sequences, merging closely related sequences to remove PCR and sequencing errors. Alignment of CDR3 sequences to IMGT reference sequences was used to assign V, D and J gene segments. Each retained sequence needed at least a six-nucleotide match to both a V gene segment and a J gene segment. A rearrangement counted as productive if the CDR3 had no stop codons and remained in frame with V and J, and every other rearrangement counted as non-productive. CDR3 was defined by IMGT convention, running from the second conserved V-encoded cysteine to the conserved J-encoded phenylalanine. The earlier analysis of 450 to 750 of the donors excluded any sequence lacking an unambiguous match to a single V gene segment. An earlier analysis of fewer than 750 of the donors called V segments functional above 56.7% productive rearrangements and segregating when the between-donor standard deviation exceeded 5%. A statistical classification framework was built for diagnosing cytomegalovirus status from the catalog of TCR beta chain sequences. In a later analysis, TCR nucleotide sequences were compared against IMGT/GENE-DB human TR gene sequences so that V and J genes could be assigned. A later analysis assigned CDR3 sequences and most-parsimonious VDJ recombination scenarios with the TCRdist pipeline. In a later analysis, every TCR beta chain was defined by the combination of its CDR3 amino acid sequence and its V-gene family, and reads without a unique V-gene family were dropped. As a way to deal with suspected cross-contamination and a sequencing artifact, a later analysis dropped 450 to 700 nucleotide sequences that were highly shared and had low generation probability. In a later analysis, a clonal expansion index for each public chain was calculated from normalized within-repertoire ranks of inferred template counts. A later analysis computed generation probabilities with a VDJ recombination model fitted to out-of-frame rearrangements, and checked the results against IGoR. Hypergeometric tests were used in a later analysis to score TCR-TCR, TCR-HLA and TCR-CMV co-occurrence, with a repertoire-size bias correction applied to the TCR pairs. To estimate false discovery rates, a later analysis permuted the HLA or CMV assignments 20 times. In a later analysis, co-occurring TCRs were grouped using DBSCAN, with TCRdist sequence similarity added in when clustering inside HLA-allele-positive subsets. Repertoires with fewer than 30,000 or more than 120,000 public chains, plus five repertoires with anomalous nucleotide sharing, were excluded from co-occurrence clustering. TCRdb stores this immuneACCESS table with in-frame sequences only. Part of the clones is absent; in the studies checked, under half of the shortfall reflects unresolved V genes, and no reason is known for the rest. V and J calls and clone size are given by that table; D and trimming were obtained from the DNA. The sample has tens of thousands of clones on record, roughly 73% of them singletons. Roughly 2% of the sample is in the top ten clones.

Findings and caveats that apply to the study as a whole: In a later analysis, several top co-occurrence clusters were reported to appear linked to parvovirus B19, influenza, CMV and Epstein-Barr virus. Compared with equally common non-associated chains, HLA-associated TCR beta chains in a later analysis were more clonally expanded and had lower generation probabilities. A total of 150 or so TCR beta chains were listed by the study as associated with cytomegalovirus. In a later genetic analysis, a missense DCLRE1C variant was associated with V-gene and J-gene trimming of TCR beta chains, and the association was replicated in an independent cohort. A further reported finding was that TCR beta sequences accurately predicted the HLA-A and HLA-B alleles for most subjects in the first cohort. Roughly uniform sequencing depth across donors was assumed in presence/absence analyses, although this assumption may not hold. According to a later analysis, TCR association rates differed among HLA loci, with DRB1 alleles showing the most associated TCRs and HLA-C alleles showing the fewest. The only immune exposure information available for the cohort was CMV serostatus. The sequencing pipeline was judged likely to have produced a cluster of highly shared sequence variants as a technical artifact. Some IMGT-functional V segments, including TRBV6-2 and TRBV6-3, could not be told apart with the 87-base-pair reads, so those segments were excluded. Because counts were too low, under 20 rarely observed V segments, including chromosome 9 orphons, were left out of the earlier analysis of 587 of the donors. In a later genetic analysis, fewer N-insertions in productive TCRs were reported among donors in an Asian-associated ancestry cluster than the 666-donor mean. Linkage disequilibrium might explain the correlated functional status among segregating V segments, but an unknown experimental factor could not be excluded. Most CMV-associated TCR beta chains appeared to be HLA-restricted in a later analysis, and the HLA associations seemed to be driven largely by CMV exposure. A few of the identified cytomegalovirus-associated TCR beta chains were confirmed in vitro to be specific for cytomegalovirus antigens. HLA typing was unavailable for some donors at each locus, so association tests used only the typed subset. An earlier analysis of 587 of the donors showed that most TCR beta V segments appeared in productive rearrangements either about 87% or about 30% of the time, which broadly matched IMGT annotations. The classifier was reported to diagnose cytomegalovirus status with high specificity and sensitivity in both the original cohort and the validation cohort. The cohort was sequenced for TCR beta chains only, and without alpha or paired-chain data the features that could be detected were limited. The authors suggested that the approach could potentially be extended to other disease states and immunological phenotypes. While some public TCRs were present in many individuals, most TCR sequences turned up only very rarely across donors. Strong co-occurrence of HLA alleles, especially DR and DQ, made assigning TCR associations to individual alleles difficult. Specific HLA alleles were associated with over 15,000 TCR beta sequences at a false discovery rate of 0.05 in a later analysis.

Remarks on this clone: It has no known antigen specificity. The record has no base qualities; no much larger clone is one base away.

Between the V and J ends, shortened by 3 bases and 3 bases respectively, the junction contains 5 bases. CDR1 and CDR2 were assigned from the germline V gene as MNHNS and SASEGT. Including cysteine and phenylalanine, the CDR3 has 13 amino acids. The DNA shown is the 39-base CDR3, in frame from base 1. This receptor was taken from a man aged 40-55 years in good health and CMV-seronegative. Rearrangement joined TRBV6-1 to TRBJ1-4, with no confident D gene call. Input material: PBMCs. The CDR3 region has the sequence CASSERPNEKLFF. Read as DNA, the sequence is TGTGCCAGCAGTGAGCGCCCTAATGAAAAACTGTTTTTT.